This T cell receptor beta chain derives from a study of cytomegalovirus exposure and HLA in healthy donors. The study, taken as a whole, reports: Later work found most CMV-associated TCR beta chains apparently HLA-restricted. Researchers reported that a few CMV-associated chains were confirmed in vitro as CMV antigen-specific. A later analysis showed HLA-associated TCR beta chains outstripping equally common others in clonal expansion. For cytomegalovirus status, the classifier reportedly gave diagnoses with high specificity and sensitivity.

The PCR employed 60 Vbeta primers together with 13 Jbeta primers. TCRdb keeps only in-frame clones here, not all; method: immunoSEQ multiplex PCR. Of tens of thousands of clones listed, roughly 80% are singletons. In regard to this clone: Its target is not known.

There are 14 residues in the CDR3. Germline V gives CDR1 PRHDT, CDR2 FYEKMQ (reference sequence). Trimming cost V 5 bases and J 3 bases; bases outside gene matches: 7. The TCR sequence derives from a man aged 35 to 55 in good health and CMV-seronegative. Sequencing input: PBMCs. The chain uses TRBV13 and TRBJ2-7, with 7 bases that match TRBD2. The CDR3 sequence is CASSRPAGRYEQYF. CDR3 bases: TGTGCCAGCAGCCGGCCAGCGGGGCGCTACGAGCAGTACTTC. Full variable domain (missing parts from reference TRBV13 and TRBJ2-7): AAGVIQSPRHLIKEKRETATLKCYPIPRHDTVYWYQQGPGQDPQFLISFYEKMQSDKGSIPDRFSAQQFSDYHSELNMSSLELGDSALYFCASSRPAGRYEQYFGPGTRLTVT.